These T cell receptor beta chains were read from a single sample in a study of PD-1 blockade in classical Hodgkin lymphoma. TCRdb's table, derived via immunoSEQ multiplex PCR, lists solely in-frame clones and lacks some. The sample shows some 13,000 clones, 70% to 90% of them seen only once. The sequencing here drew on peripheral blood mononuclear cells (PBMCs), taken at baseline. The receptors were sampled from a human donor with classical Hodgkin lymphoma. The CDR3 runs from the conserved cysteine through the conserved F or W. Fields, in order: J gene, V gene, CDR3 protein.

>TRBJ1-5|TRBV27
CASSLVGGNQPQHF
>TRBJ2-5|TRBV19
CASSRQGARETQYF
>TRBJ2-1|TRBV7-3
CASSTTSANEQFF
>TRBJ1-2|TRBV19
CASSIVKGAFDGYTF
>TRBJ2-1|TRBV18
CASSPRGTSGSGNEQFF
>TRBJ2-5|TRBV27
CASSPQTATYQETQYF
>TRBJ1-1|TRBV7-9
CASSLLRTNTEAFF
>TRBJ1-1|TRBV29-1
CSVDRAKTEAFF
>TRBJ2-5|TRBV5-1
CASSPDPTGVVKTQYF
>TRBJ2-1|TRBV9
CASTRGRDLLYNEQFF
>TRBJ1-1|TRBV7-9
CASSPRGPGVNTEAFF
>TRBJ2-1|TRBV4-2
CASSPTGPNEQFF
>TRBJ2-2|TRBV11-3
CASSLDGGVTGELFF
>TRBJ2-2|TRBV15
CATSRDYGPVFTGELFF
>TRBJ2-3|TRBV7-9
CASSLAVAGDTQYF
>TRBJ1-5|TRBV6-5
CASRSVNQPQHF
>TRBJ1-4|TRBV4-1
CASSQQAAGDEKLFF
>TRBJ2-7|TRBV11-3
CASSFDGGEQYF
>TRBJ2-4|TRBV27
CASSSRLAVGKNIQYF
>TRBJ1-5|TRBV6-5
CASRLNTGANQPQHF
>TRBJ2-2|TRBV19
CASSINSGTNTGELFF
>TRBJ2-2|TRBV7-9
CASSPGLGNTGELFF
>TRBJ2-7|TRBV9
CASSFSGSSYEQYF
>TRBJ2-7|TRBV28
CASSPDPYEQYF
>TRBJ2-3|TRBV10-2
CASSGADTQYF
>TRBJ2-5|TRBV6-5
CASSIGETQYF
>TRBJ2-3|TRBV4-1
CASSQYGDTQYF
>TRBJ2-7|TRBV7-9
CASSSTGGTGPYEQYF
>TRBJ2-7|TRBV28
CASSFHADLFYEQYF
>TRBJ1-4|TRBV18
CASSQRTATNEKLFF
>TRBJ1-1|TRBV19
CASTIGSLRQNTEAFF
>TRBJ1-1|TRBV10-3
CASHTGTTEAFF
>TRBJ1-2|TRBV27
CASRKIGQVEYGYTF
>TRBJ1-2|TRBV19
CASSATGTGYGYTF
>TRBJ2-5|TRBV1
CTSSQVRTSGRGPGETQYF
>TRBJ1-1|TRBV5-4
CASSTDREAFF
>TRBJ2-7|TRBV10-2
CASRPYNRDRPDEQYF
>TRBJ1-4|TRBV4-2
CASSQPGATNEKLFF
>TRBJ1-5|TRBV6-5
CASRRTGRNQPQHF
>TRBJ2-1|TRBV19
CASGYAEYYNEQFF
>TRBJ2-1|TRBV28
CASSSPRLDSSYNEQFF
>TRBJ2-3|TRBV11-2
CASSWRRLAGGQSTDTQYF
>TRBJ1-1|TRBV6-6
CASSSFPQELEAFF
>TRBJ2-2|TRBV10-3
CASSYRRGQGELFF
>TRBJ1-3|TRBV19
CASSRQASSGNTIYF
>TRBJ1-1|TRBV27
CASSLSGWGRKNTEAFF
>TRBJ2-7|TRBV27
CASSSETGTYEQYF
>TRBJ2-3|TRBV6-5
CASSYPSTDTQYF
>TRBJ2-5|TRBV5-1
CASSLGTEGETQYF
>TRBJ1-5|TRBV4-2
CASSQGATGNQPQHF
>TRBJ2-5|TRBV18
CASSPSTGFSFKETQYF
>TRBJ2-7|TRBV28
CASSPGQIYEQYF
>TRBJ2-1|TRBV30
CAWSSFNEQFF
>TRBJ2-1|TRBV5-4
CASSLVLAGNNEQFF
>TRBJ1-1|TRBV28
CASSLRQLNTEAFF
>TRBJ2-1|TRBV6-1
CASAWDSGAYNEQFF
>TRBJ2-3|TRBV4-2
CASSHRLAGGTDTQYF